Below, one T cell receptor beta chain is given with its context. As yet, its antigen is unknown. TCRdb passed the 5' RACE reads through MiXCR, listing each CDR3 protein once. The data contain roughly 120,000 distinct CDR3 sequences, approximately 16% of them singletons. The data derive from a study of T-cell memory formation after mild COVID-19. Study observations and caveats: Pre-infection memory showed some responding clones, and this suggested that cross-reactive memory joined. Whereas later expanders leaned CD4+, clones contracting day 15 to 85 showed a balanced CD4/CD8 makeup.

Sequences were obtained from PBMCs or a T cell subset sorted from them (not recorded which). This clonotype originated in an adult woman who had mild COVID-19 (a few samples of this study predate the infection). Cell type and time point are not known.

The CDR3 DNA sequence: TGTGCCAGTTCTCAGGGTGAGCAGTTCTTC. Its translation is CASSQGEQFF. The rearrangement joins TRBV18 to TRBJ2-1, with D possibly TRBD1 on 5 matching bases. Per germline, CDR1 KGHSH and CDR2 LQKENI. The CDR3 length is 10 residues. V lost 9 bases to trimming and J lost 9 bases, with 9 bases between them.